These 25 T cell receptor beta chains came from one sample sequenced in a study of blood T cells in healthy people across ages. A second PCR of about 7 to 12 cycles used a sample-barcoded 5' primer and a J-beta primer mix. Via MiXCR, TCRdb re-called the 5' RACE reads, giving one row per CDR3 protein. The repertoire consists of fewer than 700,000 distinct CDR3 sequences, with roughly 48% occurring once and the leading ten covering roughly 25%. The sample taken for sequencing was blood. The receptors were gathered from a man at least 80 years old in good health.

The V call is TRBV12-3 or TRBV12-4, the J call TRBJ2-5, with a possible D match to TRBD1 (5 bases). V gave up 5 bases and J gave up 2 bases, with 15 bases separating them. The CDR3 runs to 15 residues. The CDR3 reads CASSHLSGQQETQYF. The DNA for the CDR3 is TGTGCCAGCAGTCATCTTTCAGGGCAACAAGAGACCCAGTACTTC.

The CDR3 DNA sequence: TGTGCCTGGAGTAGGGTCAGAAGTAATTCACCCCTCCACTTT. This sequence encodes CAWSRVRSNSPLHF. This chain uses TRBV30 with TRBJ1-6; the D is unclear. CDR1 is GTSNPN and CDR2 is SVGIG in the germline V gene (reference sequence). This CDR3 is built from 14 residues. V dropped 2 bases and J dropped 6 bases, with 11 bases sitting between them.

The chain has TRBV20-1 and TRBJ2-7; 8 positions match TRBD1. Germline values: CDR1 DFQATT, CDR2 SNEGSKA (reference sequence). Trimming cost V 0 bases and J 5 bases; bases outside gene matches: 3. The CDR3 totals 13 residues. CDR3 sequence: CSAREDRANEQYF. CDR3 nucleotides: TGCAGTGCTAGAGAGGACAGGGCCAACGAGCAGTACTTC.

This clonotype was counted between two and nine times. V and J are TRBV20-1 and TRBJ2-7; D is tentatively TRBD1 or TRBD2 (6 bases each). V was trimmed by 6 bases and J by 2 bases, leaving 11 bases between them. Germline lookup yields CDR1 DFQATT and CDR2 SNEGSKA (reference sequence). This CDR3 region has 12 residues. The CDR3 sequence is CSAPGATYEQYF. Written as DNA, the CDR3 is TGCAGTGCCCCGGGGGCGACCTACGAGCAGTACTTC.

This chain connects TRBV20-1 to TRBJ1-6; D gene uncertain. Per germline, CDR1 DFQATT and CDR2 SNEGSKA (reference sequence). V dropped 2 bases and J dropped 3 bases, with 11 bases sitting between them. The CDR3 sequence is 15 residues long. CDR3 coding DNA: TGCAGTGCTAGACAGGCCGAAGACTATAATTCACCCCTCCACTTT. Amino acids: CSARQAEDYNSPLHF.

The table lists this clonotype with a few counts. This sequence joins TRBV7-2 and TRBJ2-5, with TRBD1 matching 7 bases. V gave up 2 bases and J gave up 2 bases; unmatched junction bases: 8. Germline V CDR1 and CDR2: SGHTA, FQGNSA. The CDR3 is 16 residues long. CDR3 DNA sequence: TGTGCCAGCAGCTTAAGGGGGACAGCCCCACAAGAGACCCAGTACTTC. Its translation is CASSLRGTAPQETQYF. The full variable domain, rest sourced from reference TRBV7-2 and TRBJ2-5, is GAGVSQSPSNKVTEKGKDVELRCDPISGHTALYWYRQSLGQGLEFLIYFQGNSAPDKSGLPSDRFSAERTGGSVSTLTIQRTQQEDSAVYLCASSLRGTAPQETQYFGPGTRLLVL.

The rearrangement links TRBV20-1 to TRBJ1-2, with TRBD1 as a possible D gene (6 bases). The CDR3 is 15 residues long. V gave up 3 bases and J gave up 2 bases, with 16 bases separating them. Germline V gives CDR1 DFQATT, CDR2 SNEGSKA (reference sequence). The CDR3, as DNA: TGCAGTGCTAGGGCCGGGGGCTTACTCAACTATGGCTACACCTTC. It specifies CSARAGGLLNYGYTF.

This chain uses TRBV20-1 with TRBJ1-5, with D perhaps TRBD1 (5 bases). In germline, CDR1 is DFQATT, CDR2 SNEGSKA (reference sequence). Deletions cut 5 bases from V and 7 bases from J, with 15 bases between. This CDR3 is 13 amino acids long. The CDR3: CSASLGRDQPQHF. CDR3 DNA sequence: TGCAGTGCTTCACTCGGAAGGGACCAGCCCCAGCATTTT.

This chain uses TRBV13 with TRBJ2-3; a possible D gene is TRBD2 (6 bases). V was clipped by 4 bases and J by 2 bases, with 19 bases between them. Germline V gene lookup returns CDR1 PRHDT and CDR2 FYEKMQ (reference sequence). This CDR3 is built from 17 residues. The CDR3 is CASSSTTRSVATDTQYF. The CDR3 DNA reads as TGTGCCAGCAGCTCAACGACTAGATCGGTGGCCACAGATACGCAGTATTTT.

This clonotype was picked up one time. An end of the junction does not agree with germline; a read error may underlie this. The CDR3 is CASSITAAGYYEQFF. The CDR3 bases are TGTGCCAGCAGCATAACAGCCGCAGGGTATTATGAGCAGTTCTTC. The rearrangement uses TRBV7-3 and TRBJ2-1, with D perhaps matching TRBD1 (5 bases). CDR3 length: 15 residues. The germline gives CDR1 SGHTA, CDR2 FQGTGA.

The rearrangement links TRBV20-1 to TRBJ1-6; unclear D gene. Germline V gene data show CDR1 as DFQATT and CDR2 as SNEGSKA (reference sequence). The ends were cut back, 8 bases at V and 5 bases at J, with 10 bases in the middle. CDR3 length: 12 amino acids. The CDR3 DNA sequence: TGCAGTTCCGTTGATAATAATTCACCCCTCCACTTT. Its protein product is CSSVDNNSPLHF.

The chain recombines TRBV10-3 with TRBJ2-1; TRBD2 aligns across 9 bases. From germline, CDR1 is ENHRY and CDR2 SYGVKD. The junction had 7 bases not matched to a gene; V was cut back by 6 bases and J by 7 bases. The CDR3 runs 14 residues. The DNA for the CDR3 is TGTGCCATCAGCCCCGGGACTAGCAGTAATGAGCAGTTCTTC. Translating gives CAISPGTSSNEQFF.

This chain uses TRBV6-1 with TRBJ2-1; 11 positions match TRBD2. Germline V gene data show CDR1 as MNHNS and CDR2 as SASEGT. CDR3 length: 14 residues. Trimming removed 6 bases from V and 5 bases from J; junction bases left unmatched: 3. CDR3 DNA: TGTGCCAGCAGACTGACTAGCGGGGACAATGAGCAGTTCTTC. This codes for CASRLTSGDNEQFF.

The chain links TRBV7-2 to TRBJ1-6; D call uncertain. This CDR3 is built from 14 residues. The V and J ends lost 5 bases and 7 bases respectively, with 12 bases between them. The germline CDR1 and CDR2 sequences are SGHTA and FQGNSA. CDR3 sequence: CASSTDWRNSPLHF. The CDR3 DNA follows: TGTGCCAGCAGCACGGACTGGCGAAATTCACCCCTCCACTTT.

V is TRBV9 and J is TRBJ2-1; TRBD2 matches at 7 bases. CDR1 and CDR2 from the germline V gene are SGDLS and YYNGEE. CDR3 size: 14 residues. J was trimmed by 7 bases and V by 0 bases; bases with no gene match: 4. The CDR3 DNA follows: TGTGCCAGCAGCGTAGGGACTAGTTGGAATGAGCAGTTCTTC. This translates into CASSVGTSWNEQFF.

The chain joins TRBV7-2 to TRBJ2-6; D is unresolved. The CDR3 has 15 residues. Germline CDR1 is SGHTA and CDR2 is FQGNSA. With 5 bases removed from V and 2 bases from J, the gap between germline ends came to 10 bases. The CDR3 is CASSPGGAGANVLTF. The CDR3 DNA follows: TGTGCCAGCAGCCCGGGTGGGGCTGGGGCCAACGTCCTGACTTTC.

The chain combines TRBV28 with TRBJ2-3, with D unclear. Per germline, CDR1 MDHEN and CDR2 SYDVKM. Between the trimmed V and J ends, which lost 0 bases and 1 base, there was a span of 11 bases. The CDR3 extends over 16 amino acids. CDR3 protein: CASSLWATQGTDTQYF. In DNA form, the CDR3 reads TGTGCCAGCAGTTTATGGGCGACCCAGGGCACAGATACGCAGTATTTT.

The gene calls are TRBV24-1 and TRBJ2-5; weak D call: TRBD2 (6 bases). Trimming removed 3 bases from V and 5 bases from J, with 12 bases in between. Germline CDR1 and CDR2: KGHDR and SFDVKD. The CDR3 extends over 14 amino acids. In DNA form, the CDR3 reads TGTGCCACCAGTGATCACGGGAGCGCGGAGACCCAGTACTTC. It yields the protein CATSDHGSAETQYF.

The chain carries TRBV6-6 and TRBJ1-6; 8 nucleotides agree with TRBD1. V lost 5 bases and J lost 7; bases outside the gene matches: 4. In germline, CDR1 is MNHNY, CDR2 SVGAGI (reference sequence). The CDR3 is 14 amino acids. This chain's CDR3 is CASSTDRVNSPLHF. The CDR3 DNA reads TGTGCCAGCAGTACGGACAGGGTGAATTCACCCCTCCACTTT.

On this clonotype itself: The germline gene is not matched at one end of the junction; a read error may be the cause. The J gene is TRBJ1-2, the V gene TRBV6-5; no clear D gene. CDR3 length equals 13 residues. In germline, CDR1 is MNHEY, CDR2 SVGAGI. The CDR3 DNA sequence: TGTACCAGCAGTGACTCGAATGGAGGTGGCTACACCTTC. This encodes CTSSDSNGGGYTF.

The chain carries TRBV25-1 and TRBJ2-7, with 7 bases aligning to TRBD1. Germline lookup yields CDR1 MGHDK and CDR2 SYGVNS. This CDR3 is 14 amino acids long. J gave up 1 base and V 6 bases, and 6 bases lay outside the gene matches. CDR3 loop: CASRPDRASYEQYF. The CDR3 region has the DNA TGTGCCAGCAGACCAGACAGGGCTTCCTACGAGCAGTACTTC.

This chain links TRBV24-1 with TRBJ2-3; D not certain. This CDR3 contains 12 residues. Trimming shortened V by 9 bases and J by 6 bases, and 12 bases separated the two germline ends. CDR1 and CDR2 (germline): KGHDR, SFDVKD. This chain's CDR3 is CATSSVGDTQYF. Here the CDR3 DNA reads TGTGCCACCTCTAGTGTCGGGGATACGCAGTATTTT.

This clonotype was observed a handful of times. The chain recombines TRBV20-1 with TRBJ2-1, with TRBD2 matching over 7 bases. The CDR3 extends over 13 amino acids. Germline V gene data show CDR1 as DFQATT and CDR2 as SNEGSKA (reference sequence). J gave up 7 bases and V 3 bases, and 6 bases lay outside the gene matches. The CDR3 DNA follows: TGCAGTGCTAGGCGGCTAGCGGTGAATGAGCAGTTCTTC. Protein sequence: CSARRLAVNEQFF.

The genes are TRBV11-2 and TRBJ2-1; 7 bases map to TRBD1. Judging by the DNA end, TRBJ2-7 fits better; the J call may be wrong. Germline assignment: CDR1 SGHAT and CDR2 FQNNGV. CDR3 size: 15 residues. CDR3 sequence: CASSVLQGSTYEQYF. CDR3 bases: TGTGCCAGCAGCGTATTACAGGGGTCCACCTACGAGCAGTACTTC.

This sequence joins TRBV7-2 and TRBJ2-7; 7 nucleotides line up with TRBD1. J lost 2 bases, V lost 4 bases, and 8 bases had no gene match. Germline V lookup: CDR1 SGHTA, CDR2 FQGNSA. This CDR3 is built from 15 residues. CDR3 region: CASSSRQGSTYEQYF. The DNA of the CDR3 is TGTGCCAGCAGCTCAAGACAGGGTTCCACCTACGAGCAGTACTTC.